The source of this TCR beta chain is a study of blood T cell repertoires in COVID-19. As for the study in general: Material from acute and convalescent COVID-19 was sourced from the United States, Italy and Spain.

J gave up 0 bases and V 6 bases, and 6 bases lay outside the gene matches. The germline CDR1 and CDR2 sequences are SQVTM and ANQGSEA. The CDR3 extends over 14 amino acids. Libraries were prepared by immunoSEQ multiplex PCR; TCRdb keeps only in-frame clonotypes and omits some of them. The sample records some 180,000 clones, roughly four fifths being singletons. J is TRBJ1-2 and V is TRBV29-1; 8 bases align to TRBD1. This receptor was taken from a woman of 80 years or more with acute or convalescent COVID-19. Specimen: peripheral blood. The CDR3 DNA follows: TGCAGCGTCGTACCGGGACAGGCTAACTATGGCTACACCTTC. Protein: CSVVPGQANYGYTF.